One sample yielded the 8 T cell receptor beta chains listed below, sequenced in a study of blood T cell repertoires in COVID-19 (dated by TCRdb to about 2020). Library preparation employed the immunoSEQ multiplex PCR assay. Imported from immuneACCESS, the table was reduced by TCRdb to in-frame sequences with V and J called. These copies leave out some clones; in studies compared against another copy, an unresolved V gene accounts for under half, and the cause of the remainder is not known. The sample has 250,000 to 300,000 clones on record, around 83% of them singletons. About 6.9% of the sample comes from the top ten. Input material: PBMCs or T cells enriched from blood (not recorded which). The receptors here all came from a woman aged 45-65 years who had been exposed to COVID-19.

The CDR3 coding sequence is TGTGCCAGCAGCTTGGGCGCCCATAGCAATCAGCCCCAGCATTTT. Residues: CASSLGAHSNQPQHF. V and J are TRBV11-2 and TRBJ1-5; D gene unclear. The V end was cut by 3 bases, the J end by 0 bases, with 9 bases between. Per germline, CDR1 SGHAT and CDR2 FQNNGV. This CDR3 spans 15 amino acids.

V is TRBV21-1 and J is TRBJ1-1; TRBD1, the table's D call, lacks a check against the DNA. TRBV21-1 is a pseudogene locus. The CDR3 is 16 amino acids. The CDR3 DNA reads as TGTGCCAGCAGCAGGCGTTCGGGACACCTGAGGAGAGAAGCTTTCTTT. Protein product: CASSRRSGHLRREAFF.

The chain joins TRBV6-5 to TRBJ1-4, with a weak D call TRBD1 (5 bases). The CDR3 loop spans 14 amino acids. Trimming took 2 bases from V and 4 from J, leaving 8 bases between them. Germline values: CDR1 MNHEY, CDR2 SVGAGI. DNA of the CDR3: TGTGCCAGCAGTTACAGGGGATATAATGAAAAACTGTTTTTT. Protein: CASSYRGYNEKLFF.

V and J are TRBV7-2 and TRBJ2-5, with TRBD2 identical over 11 bases. The germline gives CDR1 SGHTA, CDR2 FQGNSA. Trimming removed 7 bases from V and 6 bases from J; junction bases left unmatched: 10. The CDR3 is 15 amino acids. The CDR3 protein is CASTTVRLAGQTQYF. Written as DNA, the CDR3 is TGTGCCAGCACCACCGTAAGACTAGCGGGGCAGACCCAGTACTTC.

The chain combines TRBV19 with TRBJ2-2; 8 bases align to TRBD1. CDR1 and CDR2 (germline): LNHDA, SQIVND (reference sequence). Trimming cost V 3 bases and J 1 base; bases outside gene matches: 4. CDR3 size: 16 residues. In DNA form, the CDR3 reads TGTGCCAGTAGTATCAAAGGGACAGGGAACACCGGGGAGCTGTTTTTT. Protein: CASSIKGTGNTGELFF.

This chain links TRBV10-3 with TRBJ1-1; D is ambiguous. Trimming stripped 0 bases from V and 8 bases from J, with 19 bases between. The germline gives CDR1 ENHRY, CDR2 SYGVKD. This CDR3 contains 16 residues. The CDR3 DNA is TGTGCCATCAGTGAGTCCCGGAGGGCCGCTCCAACCGAAGCTTTCTTT. As protein: CAISESRRAAPTEAFF.

This clone has more than one count but fewer than ten. Other nucleotide sequences from this sample produce the same CDR3. V gene TRBV7-2 combines with J gene TRBJ2-1, with TRBD2 matching 11 bases. J was trimmed by 6 bases and V by 4 bases; bases with no gene match: 2. This CDR3 is built from 14 residues. The germline V gene encodes CDR1 SGHTA and CDR2 FQGNSA. CDR3: CASSSSGGPNEQFF. As DNA, the CDR3 is TGTGCCAGCAGCTCTAGCGGGGGGCCCAATGAGCAGTTCTTC.

A single count supports this clone. The chain employs TRBV30 and TRBJ2-7; 8 nucleotides match TRBD2. Germline V gene lookup returns CDR1 GTSNPN and CDR2 SVGIG (reference sequence). V gave up 0 bases and J gave up 6 bases; unmatched junction bases: 7. The CDR3 has 14 amino acids. The CDR3 sequence: CAWSVNWRGAEQYF. The CDR3, as DNA: TGTGCCTGGAGTGTAAATTGGCGGGGGGCCGAGCAGTACTTC. Using reference TRBV30 and TRBJ2-7 for the parts outside the CDR3, the full variable domain is SQTIHQWPATLVQPVGSPLSLECTVEGTSNPNLYWYRQAAGRGLQLLFYSVGIGQISSEVPQNLSASRPQDRQFILSSKKLLLSDSGFYLCAWSVNWRGAEQYFGPGTRLTVT.